This T cell receptor (beta chain) was documented in a study of OX40 agonist ivuxolimab in advanced cancers. Germline loops: CDR1 MGHRA, CDR2 YSYEKL. V lost 2 bases, J lost 1 base, and 8 bases lay in between. CDR3 length: 14 amino acids. This clone was observed a handful of times. Its cognate antigen is unknown. The data were produced by immunoSEQ multiplex PCR, yet TCRdb's version contains in-frame clones alone and is incomplete. The top ten hold roughly 14% of the sample, which has around 34,000 clones, 65% to 80% seen once. Broader study findings: Both CD4+ and CD8+ T cell populations in blood had undergone clonal expansion by week 6 at 0.1 to 3.0 mg/kg.

This chain joins TRBV4-1 and TRBJ1-1; the D is unclear. This material consisted of CD4+ or CD8+ T cells sorted from blood, taken in a trial of the OX40 agonist ivuxolimab. This clonotype was obtained from an adult with an advanced solid tumor such as melanoma, head and neck, liver or kidney cancer. CDR3 region: CASSQRARNTEAFF. Here the CDR3 DNA reads TGCGCCAGCAGCCAAAGGGCCCGGAACACTGAAGCTTTCTTT.